The clone carrying this T cell receptor (beta chain) occurred a few times. The antigen is undetermined. TCRdb analysed the RT-PCR reads with MiXCR anew, one entry per CDR3 protein. The repertoire has under 500,000 distinct CDR3 sequences, approximately 11% of them found once; the top ten carry 10% to 15%. This entry belongs to a study of response to subunit inactivated influenza vaccine. The study's findings and limits: After each seasonal influenza vaccination, few new T cells are recruited, the authors suggested.

The CDR3 is made up of 20 amino acids. The J segment lost 2 bases and the V segment lost 2 bases, leaving 18 bases of the junction unmatched. Germline CDR1 is SGHRS and CDR2 is YFSETQ. The sequences come from PBMCs from blood, collected more than 35 days after vaccination. J is TRBJ2-3 and V is TRBV5-1; the match to TRBD1 covers 9 bases. The source is a man aged 45-65 years who received an inactivated influenza vaccine. CDR3 in amino acids: CASSFYLQGATGQHTDTQYF. The CDR3 nucleotides are TGCGCCAGCAGCTTCTATCTACAGGGGGCAACGGGACAGCACACAGATACGCAGTATTTT.